The 7 T cell receptor beta chains below come from one sample, sequenced in a study of shared clonotypes between healthy human individuals. Some clones are missing from TCRdb's copy, which holds only in-frame ones; the method was immunoSEQ multiplex PCR. Here the sample spans millions of clones, 85% to 95% being singletons. Material for sequencing was naive CD4+ T cells sorted from blood. Subset meaning: CD45RA+ positively selected. The source is a man younger than 35 in good health.

About this clone itself: Other DNA sequences in the sample encode the same CDR3. The rearrangement uses TRBV30 and TRBJ1-4; D is unresolved. The V end was cut by 0 bases, the J end by 8 bases, with 13 bases between. This CDR3 contains 14 residues. Germline CDR1 is GTSNPN and CDR2 is SVGIG (reference sequence). The CDR3: CAWSVPGVGEKLFF. The CDR3 nucleotides read TGTGCCTGGAGTGTACCTGGGGTTGGGGAAAAACTGTTTTTT. Full variable domain (outside the CDR3, taken from reference TRBV30 and TRBJ1-4): SQTIHQWPATLVQPVGSPLSLECTVEGTSNPNLYWYRQAAGRGLQLLFYSVGIGQISSEVPQNLSASRPQDRQFILSSKKLLLSDSGFYLCAWSVPGVGEKLFFGSGTQLSVL.

The gene calls are TRBV6-6 and TRBJ2-1, with 10 nucleotides matching TRBD2. After removal of 10 bases from V and 7 bases from J, the junction contained 7 bases not matched to a gene. CDR1 MNHNY and CDR2 SVGAGI come from the germline V gene (reference sequence). The CDR3 covers 13 residues. The CDR3 reads CATGTSDVNEQFF. CDR3 coding DNA: TGTGCCACCGGGACTAGCGATGTAAATGAGCAGTTCTTC.

Regarding this clone: The sample contains more than one DNA sequence encoding this CDR3. CDR3 loop: CASSVGGAPYEQYF. The CDR3 DNA reads TGTGCCAGCAGCGTAGGTGGGGCCCCCTACGAGCAGTACTTC. The V and J genes are TRBV9 and TRBJ2-7; tentative D call: TRBD1 (5 bases). Germline-derived CDR1 and CDR2 are SGDLS and YYNGEE. The CDR3 extends over 14 amino acids. Between the trimmed V and J ends, which lost 0 bases and 2 bases, there was a span of 9 bases. Filled out from reference TRBV9 and TRBJ2-7, the complete variable domain reads DSGVTQTPKHLITATGQRVTLRCSPRSGDLSVYWYQQSLDQGLQFLIQYYNGEERAKGNILERFSAQQFPDLHSELNLSSLELGDSALYFCASSVGGAPYEQYFGPGTRLTVT.

The chain uses TRBV18 and TRBJ2-1; D perhaps matches TRBD2 (6 bases). The CDR3 covers 16 residues. With 3 bases removed from V and 8 bases from J, the gap between germline ends came to 20 bases. Germline CDR1 and CDR2: KGHSH and LQKENI. CDR3 loop: CASSPFPNGSGDEQFF. DNA of the CDR3: TGTGCCAGCTCACCCTTCCCAAACGGGAGTGGTGATGAGCAGTTCTTC.

The chain is built from TRBV30 and TRBJ2-1; D not resolved. From germline, CDR1 is GTSNPN and CDR2 SVGIG (reference sequence). V was pared by 4 bases and J by 5 bases, with 6 bases between. CDR3 length equals 11 residues. CDR3 protein: CAWTSDNEQFF. The CDR3 DNA reads TGTGCCTGGACTTCAGACAATGAGCAGTTCTTC. Full variable domain (remainder filled in from reference TRBV30 and TRBJ2-1): SQTIHQWPATLVQPVGSPLSLECTVEGTSNPNLYWYRQAAGRGLQLLFYSVGIGQISSEVPQNLSASRPQDRQFILSSKKLLLSDSGFYLCAWTSDNEQFFGPGTRLTVL.

This chain links TRBV29-1 with TRBJ1-5, with unresolved D. The CDR3 length is 10 residues. Trimming shortened V by 7 bases and J by 11 bases, and 12 bases separated the two germline ends. Per the germline V gene, CDR1 is SQVTM and CDR2 is ANQGSEA. The CDR3 region has the DNA TGCAGCGGGAGCCTTGAATCCCAGCATTTT. It specifies CSGSLESQHF.

The chain employs TRBV30 and TRBJ1-2; 7 nucleotides match TRBD1. From germline, CDR1 is GTSNPN and CDR2 SVGIG (reference sequence). The CDR3 covers 15 residues. V was pared by 2 bases and J by 4 bases, with 10 bases of the junction left unmatched. The chain's CDR3 is CAWSNSGQLVYGYTF. The CDR3, as DNA: TGTGCCTGGAGTAATTCGGGACAGCTAGTCTATGGCTACACCTTC.